This section outlines one TCR beta chain sequence together with its context. Its target is unknown. This sample was included in a study of long-term antiretroviral therapy in people with HIV. Deletions cut 2 bases from V and 10 bases from J, with 25 bases between. Germline V gene sequence: CDR1 SGHKS, CDR2 YYEKEE (reference sequence). The length of the CDR3 is 17 residues. Regarding the study as a whole: Increased diversity was seen after ART, yet it remained lower than in transplant donor controls. Records did not include ART adherence, viral resistance or therapy changes.

Survey-level immunoSEQ v3.0 assays were run. Produced via immunoSEQ multiplex PCR; TCRdb's table is partial and in-frame only. This sample yields roughly 23,000 clones, of which 85% to 90% are seen a single time; roughly 7% belongs to the top ten. This TCR came from a woman aged 25 to 45 with HIV. The V and J genes are TRBV5-5 and TRBJ1-3; D gene ambiguous. Sample: unsorted PBMCs, taken 1.8 years before starting antiretroviral therapy. For the CDR3, the DNA is TGTGCCAGCAGCTTCCAGAAAGCAGGCCAGATATACGGAACCATATATTTT. This codes for CASSFQKAGQIYGTIYF.